The present T cell receptor beta chain was sequenced within a study of T cell responses to AZD1222 COVID-19 vaccine. Only in-frame clones appear in the TCRdb table, and some are missing; sequencing was by immunoSEQ multiplex PCR. The table shows some 150,000 clones, with roughly 90% occurring only once. Overall study results and limits: Spike-specific TCR breadth and depth both grew after two AZD1222 doses. Seropositive at baseline were only a handful of AZD1222 recipients. Spike was spanned by vaccine-associated CD4 TCRs, which were dominant at 160-218 and 743-854. Donor demographics were predominantly white British with a female majority; clonal diversity may be underestimated.

Points on this clone: The antigen is undetermined.

The CDR3 length is 17 residues. With 2 bases removed from V and 0 bases from J, the gap between germline ends came to 16 bases. CDR1 MNHNS and CDR2 SASEGT come from the germline V gene. This chain uses TRBV6-1 with TRBJ1-2; a weak D match, TRBD1 (5 bases). The sequences come from peripheral blood, collected on day 0 of AZD1222 vaccination. The origin of this receptor is an adult in good health. CDR3 loop: CASSETGRAQTNYGYTF. The CDR3 DNA sequence: TGTGCCAGCAGTGAAACGGGGCGCGCCCAAACTAACTATGGCTACACCTTC.